Listed here are 2 T cell receptor beta chains from one sample, sequenced in a study of T cells in Graves' hyperthyroidism and ophthalmopathy (dated by TCRdb to about 2019). The library was generated by multiplex PCR. The reads were generated on an Illumina HiSeq 2000. Amplification of TCR beta CDR3 regions was carried out from RNA transcripts. The first round of RT-PCR for the TCR CDR3 was performed with the HTBI primer set and the Qiagen OneStep RT-PCR kit. Using fastp trimming at Q25 and MiXCR clonotype assembly, TCRdb reanalyzed the public sequencing data and kept in-frame beta chains. Rows are combined by CDR3 protein, so each entry shows the most common genes and DNA. Recorded for this sample are 160,000 or so distinct CDR3 sequences; roughly 10% of them occurred a single time. The top ten clones comprise approximately 20% of the sample. Sequencing was carried out using blood. The receptors here all came from a woman aged 18-29 years with Graves' hyperthyroidism that later progressed to Graves' ophthalmopathy.

This clonotype was detected many times. The V gene is TRBV7-9, the J gene TRBJ2-7; a possible D gene is TRBD1 (5 bases). The germline V and J ends were trimmed by 5 bases and 2 bases, with 19 bases remaining between them. The CDR3 extends over 16 amino acids. CDR1 and CDR2 from the germline V gene are SEHNR and FQNEAQ (reference sequence). The CDR3 DNA sequence: TGTGCCAGCAGCCCAGTCCAGGGCAGGAAGACCTACGAGCAGTACTTC. Amino acid sequence: CASSPVQGRKTYEQYF.

This clonotype has only a few counts. The rearrangement uses TRBV5-6 and TRBJ1-3; D gene uncertain. Germline V gives CDR1 SGHDT, CDR2 YYEEEE. The CDR3 sequence is 15 residues long. The V end was cut by 0 bases, the J end by 0 bases, with 7 bases between. CDR3 sequence: CASSLAGYSGNTIYF. The DNA for the CDR3 is TGTGCCAGCAGCTTGGCGGGGTACTCTGGAAACACCATATATTTT.